The rows below give T cell receptor beta chains drawn from one sample of a study of CD8 T cells in Susac syndrome. MiXCR, applied by TCRdb to the immunoSEQ multiplex PCR reads, yields one record per CDR3 protein. The sample holds more than 250,000 distinct CDR3 sequences, about 90% seen once. The specimen sequenced was CD4+ T cells from PBMCs. Source of these receptors: a human donor with multiple sclerosis. The CDR3 runs from the conserved cysteine through the conserved F or W. The D gene is left open where the match is weak.

V	D	J	CDR3	DNA
TRBV6-1	TRBD1	TRBJ1-1	CASSVGQGYTEAFF	TGTGCCAGCAGTGTGGGACAGGGGTACACTGAAGCTTTCTTT
TRBV5-1	.	TRBJ1-4	CASSLDRATNEKLFF	TGCGCCAGCAGCTTGGACCGCGCAACTAATGAAAAACTGTTTTTT
TRBV29-1	.	TRBJ2-1	CSVDRSSYNEQFF	TGCAGCGTTGACAGGAGCTCCTACAATGAGCAGTTCTTC
TRBV5-6	.	TRBJ1-3	CASGNPISGNTIYF	TGTGCCAGCGGGAATCCGATCTCTGGAAACACCATATATTTT
TRBV5-6	.	TRBJ2-1	CASRAGGASSYNEQFF	TGTGCCAGCAGGGCCGGGGGAGCAAGCTCCTACAATGAGCAGTTCTTC
TRBV21-1	.	TRBJ2-6	CASSTYPTSAGANVLTF	TGTGCCAGCAGCACGTACCCTACTAGCGCTGGGGCCAACGTCCTGACTTTC
TRBV5-1	.	TRBJ2-7	CASSLPAGTVYEQYF	TGCGCCAGCAGCTTGCCAGCAGGGACTGTCTACGAGCAGTACTTC
TRBV10-3	.	TRBJ1-1	CAIKAAQVNTEAFF	TGTGCCATCAAGGCGGCCCAGGTCAACACTGAAGCTTTCTTT
TRBV12-3/TRBV12-4	TRBD2	TRBJ2-2	CASSPGLAGGLGGELFF	TGTGCCAGCAGTCCTGGACTAGCGGGAGGGCTTGGCGGGGAGCTGTTTTTT
TRBV7-3	.	TRBJ2-3	CASSVGSWTDTQYF	TGTGCCAGCAGCGTAGGGAGTTGGACAGATACGCAGTATTTT
TRBV7-2	.	TRBJ2-6	CASPKGKGNSGANVLTF	TGTGCCAGCCCGAAGGGGAAAGGGAACTCTGGGGCCAACGTCCTGACTTTC
TRBV20-1	.	TRBJ1-5	CSAPQGLGQPQHF	TGCAGTGCGCCCCAGGGGCTGGGTCAGCCCCAGCATTTT
TRBV7-6	.	TRBJ1-2	CASTPDVLLGGYTF	TGTGCCAGCACGCCGGACGTCCTACTCGGGGGCTACACCTTC
TRBV18	.	TRBJ2-1	CASSQSSYNEQFF	TGTGCCAGCTCTCAAAGCTCCTACAATGAGCAGTTCTTC
TRBV5-1	TRBD2	TRBJ2-3	CASAGEFSDTQYF	TGCGCCAGCGCGGGGGAGTTTTCAGATACGCAGTATTTT
TRBV6-2/TRBV6-3	TRBD1	TRBJ2-2	CASRKQGTTGELFF	TGTGCCAGTAGGAAACAGGGGACCACCGGGGAGCTGTTTTTT